This TCR beta chain originates from a study of cytomegalovirus exposure and HLA in healthy donors (TCRdb year 2017). At the level of the whole study: In an earlier analysis of around 540 of the donors, 276 Gb of sequence data and 100 million or so unique TCR beta sequences from roughly 180 million T cells were reported. A later genetic analysis took genome-wide SNP genotypes for about three fifths of the roughly 700 donors and used that subset as a discovery cohort. An earlier analysis of some 500 of the donors used high-throughput TCR beta sequencing to judge whether each TCR beta V gene segment behaved as functional or pseudogenic. The study combined high-throughput TCR immunosequencing, statistical association of individual TCRs with disease status, and machine learning to predict cytomegalovirus infection status. All discovery cohort repertoires had been generated on a single sequencing platform. The study profiled the T cell repertoires of around 700 subjects by immunosequencing and related them to cytomegalovirus serostatus. About five DR-DQ haplotypes were handled as single units for association and clustering because linkage in the cohort was strong. Of the 300 to 450 genotyped donors, 75% to 85% were placed in the genetic ancestry cluster associated with self-reported Caucasian donors. Both class I and class II loci were covered by HLA typing, at four-digit resolution. Besides the first cohort of approximately 670 subjects, a separate validation cohort made up of over 100 different subjects was used. Donor age, sex, ethnicity and CMV serostatus were collected together with the repertoire data. Typing coverage differed by locus: A, B, C, DRB1 and DQB1 were typed in roughly 620-630 donors, DQA1 in about 500, DPA1 in over 600, and DPB1 in 450 to 490. Among 300 to 450 genotyped donors of the cohort, an average of about 240,000 unique TCR beta nucleotide sequences were sequenced per donor, roughly 18% of them non-productive. The study aimed to test whether cataloging public T cell receptors could reveal signatures of past pathogen exposure. To study patterns of TCR occurrence, a later analysis re-analyzed previously published TCR beta repertoires from more than 550 donors and added high-resolution HLA genotyping. Rather than using new phenotypic data, the later analysis identified candidate immune exposures from TCR beta sequences and from how often those sequences occurred across donors. An early release that covered 500 to 800 HLA-typed donors contained approximately 300 gigabases of sequencing data and approximately 85 million unique TCR sequences. Broad study findings and their caveats: Broadly in line with IMGT annotations, most TCR beta V segments showed up in productive rearrangements about 87% or about 30% of the time in an earlier analysis of 450 to 750 of the donors. In a later analysis, HLA-associated TCR beta chains were found to be more clonally expanded and to have lower generation probabilities than equally common non-associated chains. HLA typing was unavailable for some donors at each locus, so association tests used only the typed subset. In this cohort, only TCR beta chains were sequenced, and detectable features were limited by the absence of alpha or paired-chain data. A total of fewer than 200 TCR beta chains were listed by the study as associated with cytomegalovirus. The only immune exposure information available for the cohort was CMV serostatus. While some public TCRs were present in many individuals, most TCR sequences turned up only very rarely across donors. Compared with the roughly 600-donor mean, donors in an Asian-associated ancestry cluster had fewer N-insertions in productive TCRs, according to a later genetic analysis. Several of the top co-occurrence clusters appeared to be linked to parvovirus B19, influenza, CMV and Epstein-Barr virus, according to a later analysis. Because counts were too low, 15 to 20 rarely observed V segments, including chromosome 9 orphons, were excluded from the earlier analysis of 587 of the donors. The authors suggested that the approach could potentially be extended to other disease states and immunological phenotypes. Roughly uniform sequencing depth across donors was assumed in presence/absence analyses, although this assumption may not hold. A further reported finding was that TCR beta sequences accurately predicted the HLA-A and HLA-B alleles for most subjects in the first cohort. A few of the identified cytomegalovirus-associated TCR beta chains were confirmed in vitro to be specific for cytomegalovirus antigens. The sequencing pipeline was judged likely to have produced a cluster of highly shared sequence variants as a technical artifact. V-gene and J-gene trimming of TCR beta chains was associated with a missense DCLRE1C variant in a later genetic analysis, and the association was replicated in an independent cohort. In a later analysis, TCR association rates were found to vary across HLA loci, with the most associated TCRs seen for DRB1 alleles and the fewest for HLA-C alleles. Strong co-occurrence of HLA alleles, especially DR and DQ, made assigning TCR associations to individual alleles difficult. A later analysis associated 16,951 TCR beta sequences with specific HLA alleles at a false discovery rate of 0.05. Linkage disequilibrium might explain the correlated functional status among segregating V segments, but an unknown experimental factor could not be excluded. In a later analysis, most CMV-associated TCR beta chains were found to appear HLA-restricted, with HLA associations seemingly driven largely by CMV exposure. Cytomegalovirus status was reported to be diagnosed by the classifier with high specificity and sensitivity in both the original and validation cohorts.

The cohort comprised approximately 700 healthy bone marrow donors. At the time of sampling, all cohort members were nominally healthy, though unrecorded immune exposures were likely present. The donor tested CMV seronegative and was one of the 352 seronegative cohort members. Every donor gave a peripheral blood sample, and the peripheral blood mononuclear cells from that sample were used for TCR beta sequencing. The Qiagen DNeasy Blood Extraction Kit was used to extract genomic DNA from the blood cell samples. Comment on this clone: The antigen this receptor binds is unknown. Base qualities are not provided; no much larger clone lies one nucleotide away.

Library prep was done by the immunoSEQ multiplex PCR assay. The multiplex PCR relied on a mix of 60 forward primers for TCR Vbeta segments and 13 reverse primers for TCR Jbeta segments. A multiplex PCR assay on genomic DNA amplified the CDR3 region of rearranged TCR beta genes. The Illumina HiSeq System was used to sequence the amplified TCR beta libraries as 87-base-pair reads. Per the authors' processing: A later analysis counted tens of millions of unique TCR beta chains across the 666 repertoires, and roughly 9.9 million of these chains were shared by at least two donors. A nearest-neighbor algorithm error-corrected the raw reads and collapsed the reads into unique sequences, merging closely related sequences to remove PCR and sequencing errors. To assign V, D and J gene segments, CDR3 sequences were aligned to IMGT reference sequences. For a sequence to be retained, at least a six-nucleotide match to both a V gene segment and a J gene segment was required. Rearrangements were called productive when the CDR3 lacked stop codons and stayed in frame with V and J; all others were non-productive. Following IMGT convention, CDR3 was defined as the stretch from the second conserved V-encoded cysteine to the conserved J-encoded phenylalanine. Sequences without an unambiguous match to a single V gene segment were excluded from the earlier analysis of several hundred of the donors. An earlier analysis of several hundred of the donors classified V segments as functional when productive rearrangements were above 56.7% and as segregating when the standard deviation between donors was above 5%. To diagnose cytomegalovirus status from the catalog of TCR beta chain sequences, a statistical classification framework was built. In a later analysis, TCR nucleotide sequences were compared against IMGT/GENE-DB human TR gene sequences so that V and J genes could be assigned. A later analysis assigned CDR3 sequences and most-parsimonious VDJ recombination scenarios with the TCRdist pipeline. In a later analysis, every TCR beta chain was defined by the combination of its CDR3 amino acid sequence and its V-gene family, and reads without a unique V-gene family were dropped. To address suspected cross-contamination and a sequencing artifact, a later analysis removed several hundred highly shared, low-generation-probability nucleotide sequences. In a later analysis, a clonal expansion index for each public chain was calculated from normalized within-repertoire ranks of inferred template counts. Generation probabilities in a later analysis came from a VDJ recombination model fitted to out-of-frame rearrangements, and those results were checked against IGoR. Hypergeometric tests were used in a later analysis to score TCR-TCR, TCR-HLA and TCR-CMV co-occurrence, with a repertoire-size bias correction applied to the TCR pairs. A later analysis estimated false discovery rates by permuting HLA or CMV assignments 20 times. A later analysis grouped co-occurring TCRs with DBSCAN, adding TCRdist sequence similarity when clustering within HLA-allele-positive subsets. Repertoires with fewer than 30,000 or more than 120,000 public chains were left out of co-occurrence clustering, as were five repertoires with anomalous nucleotide sharing. What TCRdb holds here is the immuneACCESS table cut down to in-frame rearrangements. Part of the clones is not present; checked against another copy, under half of the missing clones reflect an unresolved V gene, and the others are unexplained. V, J and clone size are taken as reported in that table, and D and trimming were inferred from the DNA itself. For this sample there are 200,000 or so clones; under 90% appear just once. Roughly 0.095% of the sample lies in the top ten.

Sequencing input: PBMCs. The clonotype comes from a boy aged 2 to 9 in good health and CMV-seronegative.

This receptor has the CDR3 CASSVEGRRETQYF. The sequenced DNA is TGTGCCAGCAGCGTAGAGGGGCGGCGGGAGACCCAGTACTTC. Recombination connected TRBV9 to TRBJ2-5; TRBD1 is perhaps the D gene, given 5 matching bases. V is reduced by 0 bases and J by 5 bases, leaving a spacing of 11 bases between them. Sequences SGDLS (CDR1) and YYNGEE (CDR2) are obtained from the germline V gene. The CDR3 covers 14 residues, taking in both the cysteine and the phenylalanine. Just CDR3 DNA is preserved here, 42 bases in frame from base 1.